The sample holds a few counts of the clone carrying this TCR beta chain. Its matching antigen is unknown. Deletions cut 4 bases from V and 0 bases from J, with 13 bases between. CDR3 size: 15 residues. Germline CDR1 LGHNA, CDR2 YSLEER. This record comes from a study of T cells after yellow fever vaccination. Study background: Any fraction with a low cell number was prepared using SMART-Seq v4 Ultra Low Input. The study, taken as a whole, reports: Researchers noted that a small share of clonotypes showed up in both CD4 and CD8 compartments. Reappearance after the booster was observed for most primary-vaccination clones (roughly 95% CD4, about 90% CD8).

Template switching by 5'RACE produced TCR cDNA, adding a universal primer site and UMIs. TCRdb ran MiXCR on the 5' RACE reads and lists one entry per CDR3 protein. The sample has a few hundred thousand distinct CDR3 sequences; approximately 3.8% are singletons. Sequences were derived from PBMCs, sampled on the day of the yellow fever booster vaccination. The receptor was derived from a man aged 18-30 years who received the YFV17D yellow fever vaccine. The rearrangement uses TRBV4-3 and TRBJ2-7, with D tentatively TRBD1 (5 bases). In DNA form, the CDR3 reads TGCGCCAGCAGCCGGGGCTACGCTCTCTCCTACGAGCAGTACTTC. Its translation: CASSRGYALSYEQYF.